The 27 T cell receptor beta chains below all came from one sample that was sequenced in a study of naive and memory T cell subsets. Both TRBC1 and TRBC2 were covered by a beta constant-region primer of two equimolar oligonucleotides. TCRdb ran MiXCR on the UMI-ligation and nested PCR reads and lists one entry per CDR3 protein. Altogether some 87,000 distinct CDR3 sequences are present, about 6.5% being singletons, with the ten largest covering roughly 1.5%. The specimen was central memory CD4+ T cells from blood. These TCRs come from a human donor in good health.

This clonotype was observed a handful of times. The chain links TRBV19 to TRBJ1-6; no definite D call. V was cut by 3 bases and J by 7 bases, with 13 bases left in between. Germline V gene sequence: CDR1 LNHDA, CDR2 SQIVND (reference sequence). This CDR3 region has 15 residues. The CDR3 loop is CASSIAVARNSPLHF. In DNA, the CDR3 is TGTGCCAGTAGTATCGCCGTTGCGAGAAATTCACCCCTCCACTTT.

This clonotype was seen repeatedly, ten times or more. The rearrangement links TRBV7-2 to TRBJ2-3, with unresolved D. The CDR3 is made up of 14 amino acids. V was shortened by 8 bases and J by 0 bases, with 12 bases between the two germline ends. CDR1 is SGHTA and CDR2 is FQGNSA in the germline V gene. In nucleotides, the CDR3 is TGTGCCAGCCGGCCAGTGCCTAGCACAGATACGCAGTATTTT. Protein: CASRPVPSTDTQYF.

This clonotype occurred many times. The chain uses TRBV20-1 and TRBJ2-7, with D possibly matching TRBD2 (6 bases). This CDR3 has 14 amino acids. The V end was cut by 3 bases, the J end by 4 bases, with 16 bases between. CDR1 is DFQATT, CDR2 SNEGSKA, per germline (reference sequence). The CDR3 DNA sequence: TGCAGTGCTAGGCCGGTAGGAGGGAAGTACGAGCAGTACTTC. This gives the protein CSARPVGGKYEQYF.

This chain links TRBV6-1 with TRBJ2-3; unclear D gene. Per the germline V gene, CDR1 is MNHNS and CDR2 is SASEGT. The CDR3 extends over 15 amino acids. V lost 7 bases to trimming and J lost 2 bases, with 16 bases between them. DNA of the CDR3: TGTGCCAGCACTCAAGGAGACTTTTACACAGATACGCAGTATTTT. Its protein is CASTQGDFYTDTQYF.

The V and J genes are TRBV7-9 and TRBJ2-1; TRBD2 is a possible D gene (6 bases). Germline V lookup: CDR1 SEHNR, CDR2 FQNEAQ (reference sequence). V lost 3 bases and J lost 12, with 18 bases in between. The CDR3 is 14 amino acids. This CDR3 is CASSFGTGAMGQFF. In nucleotides, the CDR3 is TGTGCCAGCAGCTTTGGGACTGGGGCCATGGGGCAGTTCTTC.

This clonotype was seen ten or more times. The chain has TRBV20-1 and TRBJ1-5; D might be TRBD1 (5 bases). CDR1 and CDR2 (germline): DFQATT, SNEGSKA (reference sequence). V was cut by 6 bases and J by 0 bases, with 18 bases left in between. The CDR3 runs 16 residues. CDR3 nucleotides: TGCAGTGCGACGCCCCGGACAAAATATAGCAATCAGCCCCAGCATTTT. Translation gives CSATPRTKYSNQPQHF.

This clonotype was recorded a few times. The CDR3 nucleotides are TGTGCCAGCAGAAATACAGGGGGCGTTTCACCCCTCCACTTT. It is translated as CASRNTGGVSPLHF. The rearrangement links TRBV7-2 to TRBJ1-6; 9 bases are a match to TRBD1. Germline V gene sequence: CDR1 SGHTA, CDR2 FQGNSA. CDR3 length: 14 residues. The junction had 6 bases not matched to a gene; V was cut back by 6 bases and J by 9 bases.

This clonotype has a count of ten or more. The V call is TRBV7-2, the J call TRBJ2-7; 10 positions match TRBD2. The CDR3 runs to 14 residues. The V gene's germline CDR1 is SGHTA and CDR2 FQGNSA. Unmatched junction bases numbered 3, after V lost 5 bases and J lost 2 bases. CDR3 sequence reads: CASSTTSGTYEQYF. The CDR3 nucleotides read TGTGCCAGCAGCACAACTAGCGGGACCTACGAGCAGTACTTC.

This clonotype was found many times. The chain employs TRBV24-1 and TRBJ2-1, with no clear D. Germline lookup yields CDR1 KGHDR and CDR2 SFDVKD. The CDR3 loop spans 15 amino acids. Trimming cost V 0 bases and J 3 bases, with 8 bases left between them. The CDR3 nucleotides read TGTGCCACCAGTGATTTGAGGGTAGGCTACAATGAGCAGTTCTTC. Protein product: CATSDLRVGYNEQFF.

This clonotype was counted at least ten times. The rearrangement links TRBV20-1 to TRBJ2-1, with D possibly being TRBD1 or TRBD2 (5 bases each). The V gene lost 6 bases and the J gene lost 9 bases, with 21 bases spanning the gap. The CDR3 covers 14 residues. Germline loops: CDR1 DFQATT, CDR2 SNEGSKA (reference sequence). This CDR3 is CSAQTRDRLVEQFF. The CDR3 DNA reads TGCAGTGCCCAAACCCGGGACCGGTTAGTTGAGCAGTTCTTC.

This clonotype occurred many times. The J gene is TRBJ1-3, the V gene TRBV6-6; 7 nucleotides agree with TRBD1. Germline loops: CDR1 MNHNY, CDR2 SVGAGI (reference sequence). This CDR3 region has 15 residues. The trim removed 7 bases at V and 1 base at J, leaving 7 bases unmatched. DNA for the CDR3: TGTGCCAGCAACTTCGGACAGGCTTCTGGAAACACCATATATTTT. Protein sequence: CASNFGQASGNTIYF.

This clonotype was recorded at least ten times. The chain employs TRBV5-1 and TRBJ1-1; tentatively, D is TRBD1 (5 bases). Germline CDR1 reads SGHRS; CDR2 reads YFSETQ. CDR3 size: 16 residues. Trimming stripped 4 bases from V and 3 bases from J, with 19 bases between. CDR3 residues: CASSRDPMSKDTEAFF. DNA of the CDR3: TGCGCCAGCAGCAGGGACCCTATGTCGAAGGACACTGAAGCTTTCTTT.

This clonotype was seen many times. This chain links TRBV7-6 with TRBJ2-3; TRBD1 or TRBD2 may be the D gene (5 bases each). The CDR3 runs to 14 residues. The germline V and J ends were trimmed by 5 bases and 5 bases, with 14 bases remaining between them. Germline V lookup: CDR1 SGHVS, CDR2 FNYEAQ. The CDR3 DNA reads TGTGCCAGCAGCATGGGGGTGCGGCGAGATACGCAGTATTTT. It specifies CASSMGVRRDTQYF.

This chain joins TRBV20-1 and TRBJ1-2; TRBD1 aligns across 8 bases. With 4 bases clipped from V and 4 bases from J, the junction kept 5 bases outside the gene matches. This CDR3 contains 13 residues. The germline CDR1 and CDR2 sequences are DFQATT and SNEGSKA (reference sequence). The CDR3 is CSAIADRAYGYTF. The CDR3 region has the DNA TGCAGTGCTATTGCGGACAGGGCCTATGGCTACACCTTC.

This clonotype came up a few times. The rearrangement uses TRBV19 and TRBJ1-2; TRBD1 aligns across 9 bases. Losses at the gene ends were 2 bases for V and 7 bases for J; bases not matched to a gene: 8. Germline V gene lookup returns CDR1 LNHDA and CDR2 SQIVND (reference sequence). The CDR3 has 15 residues. The CDR3 here is CASSIWDREGGGYTF. In DNA form, the CDR3 reads TGTGCCAGTAGTATATGGGACAGGGAAGGTGGTGGCTACACCTTC.

This clonotype was counted many times. The rearrangement uses TRBV20-1 and TRBJ1-2, with D tentatively TRBD1 (5 bases). The CDR3 is 14 residues long. Trimming left V 6 bases short and J 0 bases short, with 14 bases between. Per germline, CDR1 DFQATT and CDR2 SNEGSKA (reference sequence). CDR3 bases: TGCAGTGCCGTTCGTGGGGGAACTAACTATGGCTACACCTTC. As protein: CSAVRGGTNYGYTF.

CDR3 sequence (DNA): TGCGCCAGCAGCTCCAGGTCTAGGACTGCGGAGACCCAGTACTTC. The encoded protein is CASSSRSRTAETQYF. The chain joins TRBV5-1 to TRBJ2-5, with D possibly being TRBD2 (5 bases). CDR3 length: 15 amino acids. CDR1 and CDR2 from the germline V gene are SGHRS and YFSETQ. The V gene lost 3 bases and the J gene lost 5 bases, with 17 bases spanning the gap.

This clonotype has more than one count but fewer than ten. J is TRBJ2-3 and V is TRBV20-1, with D perhaps matching TRBD2 (5 bases). V was pared by 2 bases and J by 4 bases, with 10 bases between. This CDR3 has 13 amino acids. Germline loops: CDR1 DFQATT, CDR2 SNEGSKA (reference sequence). CDR3 region: CSARFPSPDTQYF. CDR3 sequence (DNA): TGCAGTGCTAGATTCCCTAGCCCAGATACGCAGTATTTT.

The rearrangement joins TRBV5-4 to TRBJ2-3, with TRBD1 as a possible D gene (6 bases). The CDR3 is 14 residues long. Trimming removed 1 base at V and 5 bases at J, with 11 bases between. Germline assignment: CDR1 SGHNT and CDR2 YYREEE (reference sequence). The CDR3 here is CASSLRTEQDTQYF. CDR3 in DNA: TGTGCCAGCAGCTTGAGGACAGAGCAAGATACGCAGTATTTT.

This clonotype counts as medium-sized. The chain couples TRBV7-2 to TRBJ2-5; D call uncertain. The CDR3 contains 17 residues. The V end was cut by 4 bases, the J end by 0 bases, with 18 bases between. Germline CDR1 SGHTA, CDR2 FQGNSA. CDR3 amino acids: CASSSSPFLTYQETQYF. The CDR3 nucleotides are TGTGCCAGCAGCTCCTCCCCCTTCCTCACCTACCAAGAGACCCAGTACTTC.

This chain connects TRBV7-2 to TRBJ2-5; tentatively, D is TRBD2 (6 bases). The CDR3 contains 14 residues. The germline CDR1 and CDR2 sequences are SGHTA and FQGNSA. V was pared by 2 bases and J by 5 bases, with 12 bases between. CDR3 protein: CASSLYGSGETQYF. In DNA, the CDR3 is TGTGCCAGCAGCTTATACGGGAGCGGGGAGACCCAGTACTTC.

The table lists this clonotype with many counts. A read error may produce the germline difference seen at one junction end. The V and J genes are TRBV4-3 and TRBJ2-7, with 9 bases identical to TRBD2. The CDR3 loop spans 13 amino acids. Germline-derived CDR1 and CDR2 are LGHNA and YSLEER. The CDR3 protein is CASSLTSGYEQYF. As DNA, the CDR3 is TGTGCCAGCAGCTTGACTAGCGGCTACGAGCAGTACTTC.

The chain employs TRBV4-3 and TRBJ2-1, with 7 bases lining up with TRBD2. The V segment lost 0 bases and the J segment 4 bases; nucleotides outside the gene matches: 18. The CDR3 loop spans 20 amino acids. Germline loops: CDR1 LGHNA, CDR2 YSLEER. CDR3 nucleotides: TGCGCCAGCAGCCAAGATGTTCCAGGGAGGGAGAGACTCGTTTACAATGAGCAGTTCTTC. Encoded protein: CASSQDVPGRERLVYNEQFF.

Details on this clonotype: A read error may be the cause here, since a much bigger clone is one base away. The rearrangement uses TRBV7-8 and TRBJ2-7, with unresolved D. V was trimmed by 4 bases and J by 3 bases, leaving 13 bases between them. Germline CDR1 is SGHVS and CDR2 is FQNEAQ. This CDR3 region has 14 residues. The CDR3 reads CASSSAPQVYEQYF. The CDR3 DNA sequence: TGTGCCAGCAGCTCAGCGCCACAAGTCTACGAGCAGTACTTC. Filled out from reference TRBV7-8 and TRBJ2-7, the complete variable domain reads GAGVSQSPRYKVAKRGQDVALRCDPISGHVSLFWYQQALGQGPEFLTYFQNEAQLDKSGLPSDRFFAERPEGSVSTLKIQRTQQEDSAVYLCASSSAPQVYEQYFGPGTRLTVT.

The V and J genes are TRBV7-2 and TRBJ2-7; D is tentatively TRBD1 or TRBD2 (5 bases each). V was trimmed by 1 base and J by 7 bases, leaving 11 bases between them. Germline V CDR1 and CDR2: SGHTA, FQGNSA. This CDR3 is 13 amino acids long. The CDR3 sequence is CASSLEAWGEQYF. The CDR3 nucleotides read TGTGCCAGCAGCTTAGAAGCGTGGGGGGAGCAGTACTTC. Drawing the rest from reference TRBV7-2 and TRBJ2-7, the complete variable domain is GAGVSQSPSNKVTEKGKDVELRCDPISGHTALYWYRQSLGQGLEFLIYFQGNSAPDKSGLPSDRFSAERTGGSVSTLTIQRTQQEDSAVYLCASSLEAWGEQYFGPGTRLTVT.

The V call is TRBV4-1, the J call TRBJ1-1; possibly TRBD1 for D (5 bases). V was shortened by 6 bases and J by 1 base, with 12 bases between the two germline ends. Germline V gene lookup returns CDR1 MGHRA and CDR2 YSYEKL. The CDR3 covers 14 residues. The CDR3, as DNA: TGCGCCAGCAGTCCAGGGTTGAGGAACACTGAAGCTTTCTTT. Translating gives CASSPGLRNTEAFF.

This clonotype was observed at least ten times. V is TRBV29-1 and J is TRBJ1-1, with D uncertain. Germline V CDR1 and CDR2: SQVTM, ANQGSEA. This CDR3 contains 13 residues. Trimming left V 4 bases short and J 1 base short, with 10 bases between. CDR3 bases: TGCAGCGTTGCGGCGACAAGGAACACTGAAGCTTTCTTT. This codes for CSVAATRNTEAFF.